This entry concerns a single T cell receptor (beta chain). The source of the sample is a study of blood T cells in healthy people across ages. Together with a sample-barcoded 5' primer, a J-beta primer mix was included in a second PCR lasting about 7 to 11 cycles. MiXCR, run by TCRdb on the 5' RACE reads, gives a single entry per CDR3 protein. The sample consists of roughly 790,000 distinct CDR3 sequences, more than 40% of them appearing once. V was clipped by 2 bases and J by 11 bases, with 15 bases between them. The CDR3 loop spans 13 amino acids. Sequencing input: blood. V usage is TRBV12-3 or TRBV12-4 and J usage is TRBJ2-5, with D tentatively TRBD2 (5 bases). This clonotype was obtained from a woman aged 55-75 years in good health. CDR3 bases: TGTGCCAGCAGTTTAAGCGGTGGCAATGAGCAGTACTTC. Protein sequence: CASSLSGGNEQYF.